Sequencing of this T cell receptor beta chain was carried out in a study of control samples from healthy donors and cancer patients (dated by TCRdb to about 2020). The library relied on the immunoSEQ multiplex PCR assay. TCRdb obtained this table from immuneACCESS and retained in-frame rearrangements with V and J assigned. These tables miss some clones; where compared with another copy, unresolved V genes account for less than half of the shortfall, and the remainder is unexplained. The table for this sample lists about 160,000 clones; approximately 90% of them were counted only once. The ten largest make up roughly 0.7% of the sample. The CDR3 starts with the cysteine, ends with the phenylalanine, and has 17 residues. Only CDR3 DNA is held: 51 bases, read in frame from base 1. The junction shows trimming of 4 bases on V and 0 bases on J, and the gene matches do not reach 8 bases of it. Sequences LNHDA (CDR1) and SQIVND (CDR2) are obtained from the germline V gene (reference sequence).

Turning to this clone: The specificity of this receptor is unknown. Base-call qualities are not available, and no considerably larger clone is one nucleotide away.

The receptor's source is a young woman in good health. The sequence is built from TRBV19 and TRBJ1-4, and TRBD1 matches 7 of the central bases. The material sequenced was blood. The DNA is as follows: TGTGCCAGTAGTACCGGGACAGCCGTATCAACTAATGAAAAACTGTTTTTT. This codes for CASSTGTAVSTNEKLFF.